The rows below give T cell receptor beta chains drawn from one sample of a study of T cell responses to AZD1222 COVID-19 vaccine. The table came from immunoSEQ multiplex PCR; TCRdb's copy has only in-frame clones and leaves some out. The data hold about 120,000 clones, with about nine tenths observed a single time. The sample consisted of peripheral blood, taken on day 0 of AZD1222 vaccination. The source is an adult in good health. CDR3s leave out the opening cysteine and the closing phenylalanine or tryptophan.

ASNTGGRGEKLF	TRBJ1-4	TRBV5-1
ASSWGPNTEAF	TRBJ1-1	TRBV19
ASSLAFQETQY	TRBJ2-5	TRBV5-6
ASGSASGAGNQPQH	TRBJ1-5	TRBV5-5
ASSQALTGGLWCDAVPTGELF	TRBJ2-2	TRBV4-2
ASSSVYRDRLINYGYT	TRBJ1-2	TRBV7-9
ASSTPDRVGYT	TRBJ1-2	TRBV3-1/TRBV3-2
ASSIRRDEKLF	TRBJ1-4	TRBV19
ASSGTAGTRGKLF	TRBJ1-4	TRBV2
ASTPAGGPNYEQY	TRBJ2-7	TRBV27
ASSESLGASSPLH	TRBJ1-6	TRBV10-2
ASSRRLAGSYEQY	TRBJ2-7	TRBV6-5
ASSVGRGSGGVKGEAF	TRBJ1-1	TRBV9
ASSVQAGGTQY	TRBJ2-5	TRBV9
ASRVGSSGNTIY	TRBJ1-3	TRBV5-1
ASKLAGAYNEQF	TRBJ2-1	TRBV2
ASSPEGEANYGYT	TRBJ1-2	TRBV5-5
AWSITGVYEQY	TRBJ2-7	TRBV30
ASSGGPTRGEKLF	TRBJ1-4	TRBV7-9
ASSRSFGDTQY	TRBJ2-3	TRBV7-8
ASSPRPSGAYEQY	TRBJ2-7	TRBV6-5
ASSHLIGGDSYNEQF	TRBJ2-1	TRBV7-8
ASSPRHSWLF	TRBJ2-2	TRBV3-1/TRBV3-2
ASTVSHNEQF	TRBJ2-1	TRBV28
ASTGDGTDTQY	TRBJ2-3	TRBV3-1/TRBV3-2
ASSPGASGLGTQY	TRBJ2-5	TRBV18
ASSPFPGQGATNEKLF	TRBJ1-4	TRBV7-9
ASSLGENYNSPLH	TRBJ1-6	TRBV5-6
ASSPDGSYGYT	TRBJ1-2	TRBV5-5
ASSPGETGSYEQY	TRBJ2-7	TRBV9